The entry below describes one T cell receptor beta chain. Its antigen remains unidentified. The data stem from a study of cytomegalovirus exposure and HLA in healthy donors. About the research overall: Genotyping showed roughly 83% of 398 donors falling in the Caucasian-associated ancestry cluster.

PCR employed 60 Vbeta and 13 Jbeta primers. The table came from immunoSEQ multiplex PCR; TCRdb's copy has only in-frame clones and leaves some out. The profile shows 130,000 to 150,000 clones, roughly 74% of them singletons. This CDR3 comprises 13 residues. Trimming stripped 5 bases from V and 7 bases from J, with 16 bases between. Germline-derived CDR1 and CDR2 are SGHDT and YYEEEE. Whole-study results and caveats: It was assumed in the presence/absence analyses that sequencing depth was roughly uniform across donors. Certain sequence variants were highly shared and formed a cluster, and this cluster was likely a sequencing artifact.

The clonotype comes from a woman in her late teens or twenties in good health and CMV-seropositive. The specimen sequenced was PBMCs. This chain joins TRBV5-6 and TRBJ2-7; D unresolved. The CDR3 sequence: CASSTKSTREQYF. CDR3 coding DNA: TGTGCCAGCAGTACTAAGTCCACGCGGGAGCAGTACTTC.